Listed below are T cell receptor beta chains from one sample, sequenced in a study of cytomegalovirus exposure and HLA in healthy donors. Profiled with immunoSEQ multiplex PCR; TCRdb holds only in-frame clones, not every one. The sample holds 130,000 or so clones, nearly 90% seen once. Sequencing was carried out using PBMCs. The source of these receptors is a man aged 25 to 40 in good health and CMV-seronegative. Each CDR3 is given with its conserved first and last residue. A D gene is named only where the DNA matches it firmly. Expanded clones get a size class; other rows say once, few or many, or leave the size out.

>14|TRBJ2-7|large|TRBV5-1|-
CASSGHRSSYEQYF
TGCGCCAGCAGCGGACACAGGAGCTCCTACGAGCAGTACTTC
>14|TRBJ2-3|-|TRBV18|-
CASSPPSATDTQYF
TGTGCCAGCTCACCCCCTAGCGCGACAGATACGCAGTATTTT
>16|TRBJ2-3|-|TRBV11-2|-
CASSLDWSDSTDTQYF
TGTGCCAGCAGCTTAGATTGGAGCGACAGCACAGATACGCAGTATTTT
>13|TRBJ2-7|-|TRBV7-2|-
CASSLWTVGEQYF
TGTGCCAGCAGCCTCTGGACAGTAGGCGAGCAGTACTTC
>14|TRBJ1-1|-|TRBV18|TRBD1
CASSAGQANTEAFF
TGTGCCAGCTCAGCGGGACAGGCGAACACTGAAGCTTTCTTT
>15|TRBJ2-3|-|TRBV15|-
CATSRGEGVVDTQYF
TGTGCCACCAGCAGAGGTGAGGGGGTAGTCGATACGCAGTATTTT
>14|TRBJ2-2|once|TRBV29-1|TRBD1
CSVEWAGGTGELFF
TGCAGCGTTGAGTGGGCAGGGGGAACCGGGGAGCTGTTTTTT
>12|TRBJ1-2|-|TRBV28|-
CASSPTDTTGTF
TGTGCCAGCAGCCCTACCGACACCACGGGGACCTTC
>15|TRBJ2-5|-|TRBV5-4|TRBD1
CASPSTGDSRETQYF
TGTGCCAGCCCTTCCACAGGGGACAGTCGAGAGACCCAGTACTTC
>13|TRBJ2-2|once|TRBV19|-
CASKTANTGELFF
TGTGCCAGTAAAACAGCGAACACCGGGGAGCTGTTTTTT
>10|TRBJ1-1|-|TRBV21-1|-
CAPPEAEAFF
TGTGCACCGCCTGAGGCTGAAGCTTTCTTT
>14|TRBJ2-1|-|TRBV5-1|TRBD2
CASPIRGGPEEQFF
TGCGCCAGCCCTATACGGGGGGGGCCAGAAGAGCAGTTCTTC
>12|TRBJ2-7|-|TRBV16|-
CASSLTNYEQYF
TGTGCCAGCAGCTTAACTAACTACGAGCAGTACTTC